This T cell receptor beta chain was retrieved from a study of T cell repertoires in cytomegalovirus infection. This CDR3 has 12 amino acids. The germline V gene encodes CDR1 SGHVS and CDR2 FQNEAQ. Concerning this clonotype itself: Antigen: not known. The junction and the germline gene differ at one end; a read error may be behind it.

MiXCR, applied by TCRdb to the reads, yields one record per CDR3 protein. The sample holds more than 65,000 distinct CDR3 sequences, around 49% seen once. The sample in question was CD8+ T cells from cultured PBMCs, obtained from culture after CMV antigen stimulation. The receptor was derived from a human donor in good health (CMV status not recorded). Some clones in this sample may be carry-over from other donors' samples. V is TRBV7-8 and J is TRBJ1-4; D is unresolved. The CDR3 DNA is TGTGCCTGCAGCCCCGACGGTGAAAAACTGTTTTTT. Translated: CACSPDGEKLFF.